The 21 T cell receptor beta chains listed next were all sequenced from one sample in a study of blood T cell repertoires in COVID-19. Profiling relied on immunoSEQ multiplex PCR, and the TCRdb table lists in-frame clones only, not all of them. The table shows 100,000 to 150,000 clones, with about nine tenths occurring only once. Sequenced sample: peripheral blood. The receptors derive from a woman aged 70-85 years with COVID-19, enrolled during active disease.

V and J are TRBV14 and TRBJ1-1; D is unclear. Germline values: CDR1 SGHDN, CDR2 FVKESK. The CDR3 runs 15 residues. V lost 2 bases, J lost 0 bases, and 10 bases lay in between. This CDR3 is CASSQLRIMNTEAFF. The CDR3 DNA reads TGTGCCAGCAGCCAACTGAGAATCATGAACACTGAAGCTTTCTTT.

The chain joins TRBV14 to TRBJ2-1, with 11 positions matching TRBD2. V lost 1 base and J lost 2; bases outside the gene matches: 4. Germline loops: CDR1 SGHDN, CDR2 FVKESK. The CDR3 is 17 amino acids. The CDR3 nucleotides read TGTGCCAGCAGCCAAGCCTTAGCGGGGGGGCCCTACAATGAGCAGTTCTTC. It is translated as CASSQALAGGPYNEQFF.

The V and J genes are TRBV12-3 or TRBV12-4 and TRBJ2-1, with 7 bases that match TRBD2. The CDR3 loop spans 12 amino acids. J gave up 8 bases and V 6 bases, and 4 bases lay outside the gene matches. The DNA of the CDR3 is TGTGCCAGCAGCCGGGGGAGGGATGAGCAGTTCTTC. Translated, it gives CASSRGRDEQFF.

The chain employs TRBV19 and TRBJ2-1; D is possibly TRBD1 (7 bases). CDR1 LNHDA and CDR2 SQIVND come from the germline V gene (reference sequence). Between the trimmed V and J ends, which lost 1 base and 4 bases, there was a span of 26 bases. This CDR3 region has 20 residues. The CDR3 coding sequence is TGTGCCAGTAGTATAGTATTCTCCGACCGGCGGGACAGCGATTACAATGAGCAGTTCTTC. Translated: CASSIVFSDRRDSDYNEQFF.

V and J are TRBV18 and TRBJ2-2; 8 bases fit TRBD1. The CDR3 extends over 20 amino acids. The trim removed 6 bases at V and 6 bases at J, leaving 24 bases unmatched. The germline V gene has CDR1 KGHSH and CDR2 LQKENI. CDR3 DNA sequence: TGTGCCAGCTCCGCGGACAGGGTCATTCCCAACCCCATTACCTCCGGGGAGCTGTTTTTT. This translates into CASSADRVIPNPITSGELFF. Complete variable domain (other parts from reference TRBV18 and TRBJ2-2): NAGVMQNPRHLVRRRGQEARLRCSPMKGHSHVYWYRQLPEEGLKFMVYLQKENIIDESGMPKERFSAEFPKEGPSILRIQQVVRGDSAAYFCASSADRVIPNPITSGELFFGEGSRLTVL.

The chain employs TRBV14 and TRBJ2-3; 8 bases fit TRBD2. Germline assignment: CDR1 SGHDN and CDR2 FVKESK. CDR3 length equals 17 residues. V trimming: 0 bases; J trimming: 0 bases; junction bases outside the gene matches: 5. CDR3 sequence: CASSQDLAGGSTDTQYF. The CDR3 DNA follows: TGTGCCAGCAGCCAAGATCTGGCGGGGGGTAGCACAGATACGCAGTATTTT. Full variable domain (rest looked up from reference TRBV14 and TRBJ2-3): EAGVTQFPSHSVIEKGQTVTLRCDPISGHDNLYWYRRVMGKEIKFLLHFVKESKQDESGMPNNRFLAERTGGTYSTLKVQPAELEDSGVYFCASSQDLAGGSTDTQYFGPGTRLTVL.

V gene TRBV18 combines with J gene TRBJ1-5, with 12 bases matching TRBD1. Germline CDR1 KGHSH, CDR2 LQKENI. V shed 8 bases and J 4 bases; nucleotides not matched to a gene: 9. This CDR3 has 16 residues. The CDR3 DNA sequence: TGTGCCAGCGGACGGGGACAGGGGGCTTCTAATCAGCCCCAGCATTTT. Translating gives CASGRGQGASNQPQHF.

The rearrangement uses TRBV7-3 and TRBJ2-3, with 10 nucleotides matching TRBD2. Per germline, CDR1 SGHTA and CDR2 FQGTGA. The CDR3 has 18 amino acids. J was trimmed by 2 bases and V by 3 bases; bases with no gene match: 11. CDR3 sequence (DNA): TGTGCCAGCAGCTTTCCCAGTTTAGCGGGGGGTACCACAGATACGCAGTATTTT. It translates to CASSFPSLAGGTTDTQYF.

This clone was counted a few times. The chain couples TRBV6-6 to TRBJ2-3; D is perhaps TRBD2 (7 bases). This CDR3 is 13 amino acids long. Germline CDR1 MNHNY, CDR2 SVGAGI (reference sequence). V lost 6 bases and J lost 8, with 15 bases in between. The CDR3 DNA sequence: TGTGCCAGCAGCCGCGGGGGCGGGACTACGCAGTATTTT. Its protein is CASSRGGGTTQYF.

This clone was observed once. The chain is built from TRBV5-1 and TRBJ2-5; TRBD2 agrees at 7 bases. The length of the CDR3 is 16 residues. Germline lookup yields CDR1 SGHRS and CDR2 YFSETQ. J was trimmed by 0 bases and V by 4 bases; bases with no gene match: 9. The CDR3 DNA follows: TGCGCCAGCAGCCTAGGACTAGAATCGTACCAAGAGACCCAGTACTTC. This codes for CASSLGLESYQETQYF.

The genes are TRBV28 and TRBJ1-3, with a possible D match to TRBD1 (5 bases). CDR1 is MDHEN, CDR2 SYDVKM, per germline. The CDR3 runs 14 residues. Trimming cost V 6 bases and J 0 bases, with 9 bases left between them. The CDR3 DNA is TGTGCCAGCAGCAAACAGGTCTCTGGAAACACCATATATTTT. This encodes CASSKQVSGNTIYF.

The chain has TRBV19 and TRBJ1-5; maybe TRBD1 (6 bases). Trimming left V 3 bases short and J 4 bases short, with 13 bases between. CDR1 is LNHDA, CDR2 SQIVND, per germline (reference sequence). This CDR3 is built from 15 residues. The CDR3 sequence: CASSIFGTTNQPQHF. The CDR3 nucleotides read TGTGCCAGTAGTATTTTTGGGACAACTAATCAGCCCCAGCATTTT.

J is TRBJ2-7 and V is TRBV29-1; unclear D gene. The CDR3 has 13 amino acids. Deletions cut 1 base from V and 0 bases from J, with 7 bases between. Germline V CDR1 and CDR2: SQVTM, ANQGSEA. The CDR3 DNA follows: TGCAGCGTTGAAGGGCAGGACTCCTACGAGCAGTACTTC. This codes for CSVEGQDSYEQYF.

The rearrangement joins TRBV1 to TRBJ2-1; whether TRBD1, the table's D call, matches the DNA was not checked. TRBV1 corresponds to a pseudogene. CDR3 length equals 18 residues. CDR3 bases: TGCACCAGCAGCCAAAATGGGCCGGGACAGGGCTCCTTCAATGAGCAGTTCTTC. Translated, it gives CTSSQNGPGQGSFNEQFF.

The DNA of the CDR3 is TGTGCCAGTAGTAAAGCGGGACTATACAATGAGCAGTTCTTC. This codes for CASSKAGLYNEQFF. J is TRBJ2-1 and V is TRBV19, with 7 bases identical to TRBD2. The V gene's germline CDR1 is LNHDA and CDR2 SQIVND (reference sequence). There are 14 residues in the CDR3. V lost 4 bases to trimming and J lost 4 bases; unmatched junction nucleotides: 4.

The gene calls are TRBV3-1 (or the pseudogene TRBV3-2) and TRBJ1-3; D unclear. The CDR3 length is 15 residues. Trimming removed 0 bases at V and 4 bases at J, with 10 bases between. From germline, CDR1 is LGHDT and CDR2 YNNKEL (reference sequence). The CDR3 coding sequence is TGTGCCAGCAGCCAAGATCGAGGGTTCGGAAACACCATATATTTT. Protein product: CASSQDRGFGNTIYF.

This clone was observed once. V usage is TRBV15 and J usage is TRBJ2-5; 10 nucleotides match TRBD1. The V gene end was trimmed by 5 bases and the J gene end by 5 bases; junction bases not matched to a gene: 8. Germline values: CDR1 LNHNV, CDR2 YYDKDF (reference sequence). This CDR3 spans 15 amino acids. This chain's CDR3 is CATSSRDRGRETQYF. CDR3 DNA sequence: TGTGCCACCAGCTCCCGGGACAGGGGCAGGGAGACCCAGTACTTC.

This chain uses TRBV3-1 (or the pseudogene TRBV3-2) with TRBJ2-2; no definite D call. The ends were cut back, 4 bases at V and 10 bases at J, with 10 bases in the middle. Germline values: CDR1 LGHDT, CDR2 YNNKEL (reference sequence). The length of the CDR3 is 12 residues. In nucleotides, the CDR3 is TGTGCCAGCAGCCTCACTAAGGAGGAGCTGTTTTTT. It yields the protein CASSLTKEELFF.

This clone came up once. The chain couples TRBV3-1 (or the pseudogene TRBV3-2) to TRBJ2-2; the D is unclear. Deletions cut 5 bases from V and 4 bases from J, with 5 bases between. The CDR3 sequence is 12 residues long. In germline, CDR1 is LGHDT, CDR2 YNNKEL (reference sequence). CDR3 protein: CASSILTGELFF. The CDR3 nucleotides are TGTGCCAGCAGCATCCTCACCGGGGAGCTGTTTTTT.

The V gene is TRBV10-3, the J gene TRBJ1-5; D is possibly TRBD1 (6 bases). Per the germline V gene, CDR1 is ENHRY and CDR2 is SYGVKD. The CDR3 has 13 amino acids. V was pared by 4 bases and J by 3 bases, with 7 bases between. CDR3 in amino acids: CAISAGVNQPQHF. In DNA, the CDR3 is TGTGCCATCAGTGCAGGGGTCAATCAGCCCCAGCATTTT.

The chain couples TRBV28 to TRBJ1-6; 10 bases align to TRBD1. V lost 5 bases and J lost 6; bases outside the gene matches: 7. The CDR3 has 16 amino acids. Looked up from germline, CDR1 is MDHEN and CDR2 is SYDVKM. The CDR3 here is CASSATDRGPNSPLHF. In DNA, the CDR3 is TGTGCCAGCAGTGCAACCGACAGGGGGCCTAATTCACCCCTCCACTTT. Combining the CDR3 with reference TRBV28 and TRBJ1-6 gives the whole variable domain DVKVTQSSRYLVKRTGEKVFLECVQDMDHENMFWYRQDPGLGLRLIYFSYDVKMKEKGDIPEGYSVSREKKERFSLILESASTNQTSMYLCASSATDRGPNSPLHFGNGTRLTVT.